Below, 16 T cell receptor beta chains from the same sample are listed, as sequenced in a study of Ad26.COV2.S vaccination and SARS-CoV-2 variants. Described treatment: 15 to 20 received Ad26.COV2.S at low or high dose, single or two shots; 5 received placebo; per-sample allocation not given. All samples were drawn on day 63, counting from the first vaccine or placebo injection. Only in-frame clones appear in the TCRdb table, and some are missing; sequencing was by immunoSEQ multiplex PCR. The sample holds roughly 320,000 clones, 87% seen once. Here the sequenced sample was peripheral blood, taken in a trial of Ad26.COV2.S vaccine versus placebo. The source of these receptors is a person aged 18-60 years who received the Ad26.COV2.S COVID-19 vaccine or a placebo.

V and J are TRBV7-9 and TRBJ2-2; D unresolved. Germline CDR1 reads SEHNR; CDR2 reads FQNEAQ (reference sequence). Trimming cost V 2 bases and J 7 bases, with 8 bases left between them. This CDR3 is built from 13 residues. CDR3 in DNA: TGTGCCAGCAGCTTATACTCCGGCGGGGAGCTGTTTTTT. Translating it yields CASSLYSGGELFF.

In its sample, this clone was seen once. The chain links TRBV15 to TRBJ2-7; maybe TRBD1 (5 bases). This CDR3 contains 15 residues. The germline gives CDR1 LNHNV, CDR2 YYDKDF (reference sequence). V gave up 1 base and J gave up 4 bases, with 14 bases separating them. The CDR3 loop is CATSRARQGGYEQYF. The CDR3, as DNA: TGTGCCACCAGCAGAGCTCGGCAGGGTGGTTACGAGCAGTACTTC.

The chain has TRBV27 and TRBJ2-7; unclear D gene. V dropped 2 bases and J dropped 2 bases, with 10 bases sitting between them. Germline assignment: CDR1 MNHEY and CDR2 SMNVEV (reference sequence). The CDR3 consists of 14 residues. This CDR3 is CASSLKGDPYEQYF. The CDR3 coding sequence is TGTGCCAGCAGTTTAAAAGGAGATCCCTACGAGCAGTACTTC.

Ten or more counts support this clone. V and J are TRBV7-9 and TRBJ2-7; tentative D call: TRBD2 (7 bases). The V gene's germline CDR1 is SEHNR and CDR2 FQNEAQ (reference sequence). V was pared by 1 base and J by 4 bases, with 11 bases between. The CDR3 totals 14 residues. The CDR3: CASSLVGGEYEQYF. For the CDR3, the DNA is TGTGCCAGCAGCTTAGTAGGGGGGGAATACGAGCAGTACTTC.

V usage is TRBV11-1 and J usage is TRBJ2-1, with 7 nucleotides matching TRBD1. This CDR3 spans 15 amino acids. The V gene's germline CDR1 is SGHAT and CDR2 FQDESV (reference sequence). V shed 1 base, J shed 4 bases, and the junction held 4 bases outside the gene matches. CDR3 region: CASSLDQGEYNEQFF. The CDR3 DNA follows: TGTGCCAGCAGCTTAGATCAGGGGGAATACAATGAGCAGTTCTTC. The variable domain in full, completed from reference TRBV11-1 and TRBJ2-1, reads EAEVAQSPRYKITEKSQAVAFWCDPISGHATLYWYRQILGQGPELLVQFQDESVVDDSQLPKDRFSAERLKGVDSTLKIQPAELGDSAMYLCASSLDQGEYNEQFFGPGTRLTVL.

V is TRBV6-5 and J is TRBJ1-2; D is perhaps TRBD1 (5 bases). The CDR3 extends over 14 amino acids. Germline CDR1 is MNHEY and CDR2 is SVGAGI. Trimming cost V 2 bases and J 4 bases, with 11 bases left between them. CDR3 bases: TGTGCCAGCAGTTACGCGGGACGGACCTATGGCTACACCTTC. Its translation is CASSYAGRTYGYTF.

The rearrangement links TRBV2 to TRBJ1-5; TRBD1 agrees at 9 bases. Unmatched junction bases numbered 4, after V lost 5 bases and J lost 2 bases. The germline V gene encodes CDR1 SNHLY and CDR2 FYNNEI. The CDR3 consists of 15 residues. The CDR3 DNA follows: TGTGCCAGCAGTACAGGGGGCTTGGGCAATCAGCCCCAGCATTTT. It specifies CASSTGGLGNQPQHF.

V gene TRBV11-3 combines with J gene TRBJ2-5; 9 nucleotides line up with TRBD1. The CDR3 runs to 14 residues. Trimming at V came to 5 bases and at J to 5 bases, leaving 6 bases not matched to a gene. CDR1 is SGHNT, CDR2 YENEEA, per germline. CDR3 coding DNA: TGTGCCAGCAGCCCGGGACAGGGAGAGGAGACCCAGTACTTC. This sequence encodes CASSPGQGEETQYF.

The V call is TRBV6-5, the J call TRBJ2-7; D gene unclear. The CDR3 covers 13 residues. CDR1 MNHEY and CDR2 SVGAGI come from the germline V gene. V was clipped by 8 bases and J by 3 bases, with 14 bases between them. The CDR3 nucleotides are TGTGCCAGCGCTGTCGGACGAGACTACGAGCAGTACTTC. It translates to CASAVGRDYEQYF.

V gene TRBV29-1 combines with J gene TRBJ2-7, with D perhaps TRBD2 (5 bases). Germline V lookup: CDR1 SQVTM, CDR2 ANQGSEA. V was clipped by 7 bases and J by 2 bases, with 12 bases between them. The CDR3 consists of 12 residues. The chain's CDR3 is CSAQEGPYEQYF. The CDR3 DNA reads TGCAGCGCCCAAGAGGGCCCCTACGAGCAGTACTTC.

The chain has TRBV28 and TRBJ1-5; D is unclear. Between the trimmed V and J ends, which lost 7 bases and 1 base, there was a span of 8 bases. Germline values: CDR1 MDHEN, CDR2 SYDVKM. The CDR3 extends over 13 amino acids. The CDR3 is CASNWGSNQPQHF. The CDR3 region has the DNA TGTGCCAGCAATTGGGGAAGCAATCAGCCCCAGCATTTT.

This clone was observed a handful of times. The chain combines TRBV4-1 with TRBJ1-5; no definite D call. With 1 base removed from V and 1 base from J, the gap between germline ends came to 14 bases. The length of the CDR3 is 17 residues. Germline CDR1 is MGHRA and CDR2 is YSYEKL. The CDR3 region is CASSQALLRESNQPQHF. CDR3 nucleotide sequence: TGCGCCAGCAGCCAAGCACTCCTCCGGGAGAGCAATCAGCCCCAGCATTTT.

This sequence joins TRBV6-5 and TRBJ2-5, with D uncertain. V was pared by 7 bases and J by 1 base, with 10 bases between. Germline V lookup: CDR1 MNHEY, CDR2 SVGAGI. The CDR3 covers 13 residues. This chain's CDR3 is CASTGLPQETQYF. The CDR3 DNA is TGTGCCAGCACTGGGCTACCCCAAGAGACCCAGTACTTC.

This rearrangement joins TRBV5-1 to TRBJ1-2; 7 positions agree with TRBD1. The CDR3 is 15 residues long. Germline values: CDR1 SGHRS, CDR2 YFSETQ. Trimming took 4 bases from V and 4 from J; bases not matched to a gene: 10. CDR3 region: CASSPDRQGGYGYTF. The CDR3 DNA reads TGCGCCAGCAGCCCGGATAGACAGGGAGGCTATGGCTACACCTTC.

This chain links TRBV13 with TRBJ2-7; D unresolved. With 5 bases removed from V and 0 bases from J, the gap between germline ends came to 11 bases. Germline V gene lookup returns CDR1 PRHDT and CDR2 FYEKMQ (reference sequence). The CDR3 contains 14 residues. CDR3 protein: CASSPPGGSYEQYF. The DNA for the CDR3 is TGTGCCAGCAGCCCCCCCGGCGGCTCCTACGAGCAGTACTTC.

The V call is TRBV4-3, the J call TRBJ2-1; D tentatively reads TRBD1 or TRBD2 (5 bases each). This CDR3 comprises 15 residues. CDR1 and CDR2 from the germline V gene are LGHNA and YSLEER. V was cut by 4 bases and J by 2 bases, with 12 bases left in between. CDR3 nucleotide sequence: TGCGCCAGCAGCCCCAGAGGGGTGACCTACAATGAGCAGTTCTTC. Its translation is CASSPRGVTYNEQFF.